This TCR beta chain was retrieved from a study of cytomegalovirus exposure and HLA in healthy donors. Study conclusions and caveats: In vitro confirmation showed three CMV-associated chains to be CMV antigen specific. There were under 200 TCR beta chains listed as cytomegalovirus-associated. Equally common other TCR beta chains were less clonally expanded than HLA-associated ones, a later analysis found.

This CDR3 has 14 residues. Per the germline V gene, CDR1 is SGHVS and CDR2 is FNYEAQ. V lost 4 bases to trimming and J lost 8 bases; unmatched junction nucleotides: 10. The PCR ran on 60 Vbeta and 13 Jbeta primers. Libraries were prepared by immunoSEQ multiplex PCR; TCRdb keeps only in-frame clonotypes and omits some of them. The top ten hold approximately 1% of the sample, which has around 140,000 clones, 60% to 80% seen once. With respect to this clone: Its antigen is not identified.

This sequence originates from a male donor in good health and CMV-seronegative. The source material was PBMCs. The chain recombines TRBV7-6 with TRBJ1-1; 7 nucleotides align to TRBD1. The CDR3 loop reads CASSSDRASKEAFF. The CDR3 nucleotides are TGTGCCAGCAGCTCCGACAGGGCTAGTAAGGAAGCTTTCTTT.